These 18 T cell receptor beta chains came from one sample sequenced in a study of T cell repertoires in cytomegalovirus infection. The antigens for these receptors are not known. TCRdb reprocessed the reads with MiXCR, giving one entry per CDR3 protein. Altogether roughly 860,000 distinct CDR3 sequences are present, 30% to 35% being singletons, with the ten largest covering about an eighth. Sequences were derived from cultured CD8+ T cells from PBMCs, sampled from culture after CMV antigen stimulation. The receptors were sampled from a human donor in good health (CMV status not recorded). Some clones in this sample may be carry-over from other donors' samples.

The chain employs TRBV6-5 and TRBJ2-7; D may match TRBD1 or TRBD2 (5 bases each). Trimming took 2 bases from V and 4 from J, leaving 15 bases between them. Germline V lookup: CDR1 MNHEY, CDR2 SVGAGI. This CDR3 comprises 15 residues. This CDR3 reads CASSYGAGSGYEQYF. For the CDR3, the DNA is TGTGCCAGCAGTTACGGAGCAGGGAGTGGTTACGAGCAGTACTTC.

The CDR3 region is CASSEPGRSNEKLFF. CDR3 in DNA: TGTGCCAGCAGCGAGCCGGGACGGTCTAATGAAAAACTGTTTTTT. This chain connects TRBV12-3 or TRBV12-4 to TRBJ1-4; a weak D match, TRBD1 (5 bases). Trimming took 6 bases from V and 3 from J, leaving 14 bases between them. This CDR3 spans 15 amino acids.

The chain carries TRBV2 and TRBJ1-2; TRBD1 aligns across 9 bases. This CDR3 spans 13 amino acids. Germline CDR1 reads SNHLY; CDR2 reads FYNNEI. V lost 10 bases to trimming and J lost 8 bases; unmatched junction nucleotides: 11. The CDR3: CATQTGQGMGYTF. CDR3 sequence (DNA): TGTGCCACCCAGACCGGACAGGGGATGGGCTACACCTTC.

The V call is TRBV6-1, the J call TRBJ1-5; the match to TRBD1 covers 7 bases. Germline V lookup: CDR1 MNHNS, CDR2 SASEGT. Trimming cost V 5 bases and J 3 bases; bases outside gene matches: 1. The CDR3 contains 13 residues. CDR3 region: CASSTGVNQPQHF. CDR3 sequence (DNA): TGTGCCAGCAGTACAGGGGTCAATCAGCCCCAGCATTTT.

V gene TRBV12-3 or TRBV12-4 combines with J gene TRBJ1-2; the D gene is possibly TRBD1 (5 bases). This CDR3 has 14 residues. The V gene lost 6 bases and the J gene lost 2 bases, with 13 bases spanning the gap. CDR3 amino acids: CASSLGTKNYGYTF. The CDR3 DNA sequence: TGTGCCAGCAGCCTAGGGACTAAAAACTATGGCTACACCTTC.

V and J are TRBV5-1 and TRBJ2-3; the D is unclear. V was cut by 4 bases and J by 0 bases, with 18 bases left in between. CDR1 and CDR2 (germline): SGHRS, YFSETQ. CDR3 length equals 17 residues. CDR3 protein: CASSRVVRNPSTDTQYF. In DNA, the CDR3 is TGCGCCAGCAGCCGTGTGGTTCGGAACCCTAGCACAGATACGCAGTATTTT.

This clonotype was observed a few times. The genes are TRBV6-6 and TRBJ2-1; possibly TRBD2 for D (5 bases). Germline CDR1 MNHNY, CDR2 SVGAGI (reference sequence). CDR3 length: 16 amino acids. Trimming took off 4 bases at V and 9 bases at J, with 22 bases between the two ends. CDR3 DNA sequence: TGTGCCAGCAGTTCCGCGGGTCGCCACCTTCATCCTGAGCAGTTCTTC. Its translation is CASSSAGRHLHPEQFF.

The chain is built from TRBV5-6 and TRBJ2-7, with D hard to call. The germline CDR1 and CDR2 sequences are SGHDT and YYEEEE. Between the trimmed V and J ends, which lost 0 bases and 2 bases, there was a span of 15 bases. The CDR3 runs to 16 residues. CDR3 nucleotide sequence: TGTGCCAGCAGCTTGGCCGGGTCCCAAGGGACCTACGAGCAGTACTTC. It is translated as CASSLAGSQGTYEQYF. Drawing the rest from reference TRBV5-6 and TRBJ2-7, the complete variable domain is DAGVTQSPTHLIKTRGQQVTLRCSPKSGHDTVSWYQQALGQGPQFIFQYYEEEERQRGNFPDRFSGHQFPNYSSELNVNALLLGDSALYLCASSLAGSQGTYEQYFGPGTRLTVT.

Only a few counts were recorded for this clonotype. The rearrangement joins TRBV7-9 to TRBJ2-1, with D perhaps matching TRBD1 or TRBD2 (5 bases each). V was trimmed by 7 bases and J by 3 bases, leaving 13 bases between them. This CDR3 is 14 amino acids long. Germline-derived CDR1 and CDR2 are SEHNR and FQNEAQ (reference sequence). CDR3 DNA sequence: TGTGCCAGCACCAGGGACGACAACTACAATGAGCAGTTCTTC. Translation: CASTRDDNYNEQFF.

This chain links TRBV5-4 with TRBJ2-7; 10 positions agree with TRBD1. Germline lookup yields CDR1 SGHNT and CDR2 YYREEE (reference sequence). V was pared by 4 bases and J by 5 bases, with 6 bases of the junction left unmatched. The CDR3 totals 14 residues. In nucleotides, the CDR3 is TGTGCCAGCAGCGAACCGGGACAGGGGAACGAGCAGTACTTC. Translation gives CASSEPGQGNEQYF. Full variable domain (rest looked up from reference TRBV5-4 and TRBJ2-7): ETGVTQSPTHLIKTRGQQVTLRCSSQSGHNTVSWYQQALGQGPQFIFQYYREEENGRGNFPPRFSGLQFPNYSSELNVNALELDDSALYLCASSEPGQGNEQYFGPGTRLTVT.

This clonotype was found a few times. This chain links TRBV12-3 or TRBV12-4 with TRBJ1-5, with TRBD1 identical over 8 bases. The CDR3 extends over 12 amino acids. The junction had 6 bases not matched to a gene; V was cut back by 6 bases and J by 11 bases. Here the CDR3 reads CASRRGQEAQHF. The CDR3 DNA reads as TGTGCCAGCAGGCGGGGACAGGAGGCCCAGCATTTT.

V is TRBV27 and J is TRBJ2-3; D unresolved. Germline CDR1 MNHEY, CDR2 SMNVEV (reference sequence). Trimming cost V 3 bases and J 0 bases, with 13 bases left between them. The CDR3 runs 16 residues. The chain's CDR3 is CASSFLGASSTDTQYF. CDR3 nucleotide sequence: TGTGCCAGCAGTTTCCTAGGCGCTTCTAGCACAGATACGCAGTATTTT.

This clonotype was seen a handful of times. The CDR3 loop is CASSYQGGRELFF. The DNA of the CDR3 is TGTGCCAGCAGTTACCAGGGGGGGCGGGAGCTGTTTTTT. The rearrangement uses TRBV6-5 and TRBJ2-2; D may be TRBD1 or TRBD2 (7 bases each). Germline V gene sequence: CDR1 MNHEY, CDR2 SVGAGI. CDR3 length equals 13 residues. V lost 2 bases to trimming and J lost 9 bases, with 10 bases between them.

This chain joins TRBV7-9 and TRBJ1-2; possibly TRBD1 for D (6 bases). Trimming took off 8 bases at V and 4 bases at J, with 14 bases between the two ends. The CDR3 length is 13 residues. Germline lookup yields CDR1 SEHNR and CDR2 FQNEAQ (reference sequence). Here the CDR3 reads CASSGARVYGYTF. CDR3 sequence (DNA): TGTGCCAGCTCAGGGGCGAGGGTCTATGGCTACACCTTC.

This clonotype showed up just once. DNA for the CDR3: TGTGCCAGCAGTTACAGACCCGACAGGGCGGACGAGCAGTACGTC. Translating gives CASSYRPDRADEQYV. V and J are TRBV6-2 or TRBV6-3 and TRBJ2-7; 7 nucleotides line up with TRBD1. Losses at the gene ends were 2 bases for V and 5 bases for J; bases not matched to a gene: 9. Germline CDR1 reads MNHEY; CDR2 reads SVGEGT. The CDR3 has 15 amino acids.

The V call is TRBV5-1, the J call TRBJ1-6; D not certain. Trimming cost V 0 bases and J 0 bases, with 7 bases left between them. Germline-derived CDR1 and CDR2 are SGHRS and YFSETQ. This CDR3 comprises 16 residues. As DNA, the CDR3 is TGCGCCAGCAGCTTGGAGATCCCCTCCTATAATTCACCCCTCCACTTT. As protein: CASSLEIPSYNSPLHF.

The CDR3 DNA reads as TGCGCCAGCAGCCAAGATCGGGCTCTTCTTGATGAGCAGTTCTTC. As protein: CASSQDRALLDEQFF. The V gene is TRBV4-3, the J gene TRBJ2-1; D remains unclear. The CDR3 covers 15 residues. Trimming took off 0 bases at V and 8 bases at J, with 14 bases between the two ends. Per the germline V gene, CDR1 is LGHNA and CDR2 is YSLEER.

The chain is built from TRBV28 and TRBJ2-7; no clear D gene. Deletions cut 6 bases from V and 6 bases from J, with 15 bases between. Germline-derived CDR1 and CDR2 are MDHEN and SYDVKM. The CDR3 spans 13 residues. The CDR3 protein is CASSRPWRREQYF. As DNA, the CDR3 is TGTGCCAGCAGCCGCCCGTGGCGGCGCGAGCAGTACTTC.